This T cell receptor (beta chain) derives from a study of control samples from healthy donors and cancer patients. V dropped 5 bases and J dropped 4; count of bases not matched to a gene: 5. The CDR3 loop spans 15 amino acids. The germline V gene encodes CDR1 SGHNT and CDR2 YENEEA. Clones were read by immunoSEQ multiplex PCR, and TCRdb kept only the in-frame ones, dropping some. The sample gives 130,000 to 150,000 clones, 91% of which show up once; roughly 3.2% is in the top ten. The V and J genes are TRBV11-3 and TRBJ2-3, with 11 positions matching TRBD1. The sequence was collected from a man between 25 and 39 years old in good health. Sequenced input: blood. CDR3 in DNA: TGTGCCAGCAGCCCAGGGACAGGGGGAGCAGATACGCAGTATTTT. Amino acids: CASSPGTGGADTQYF.